A selection of T cell receptor beta chains follows, all from one sample in a study of T-cell memory formation after mild COVID-19. TCRdb fed the 5' RACE reads into MiXCR, producing one record per CDR3 protein. The table includes about 150,000 distinct CDR3 sequences, roughly 6.2% detected once. What was sequenced was PBMCs or a T cell subset sorted from them (not recorded which). These TCRs come from an adult woman who had mild COVID-19 (a few samples of this study predate the infection). Cell type and time point are not known. CDR3s include the opening cysteine and the closing phenylalanine or tryptophan. Fields, in order: D gene, V gene, CDR3 protein. The D gene is left open where the match is weak.

>NA|TRBV4-3
CASSQLSENIQYF
>NA|TRBV12-3/TRBV12-4
CASSLAPAAGYTF
>TRBD1|TRBV20-1
CSAGQGATGYTF
>NA|TRBV9
CASSAREWKNSPLHF
>TRBD2|TRBV5-1
CASSLIAGSSTDTQYF
>TRBD2|TRBV3-1
CASSQSSGRATQYF
>TRBD1|TRBV6-5
CASSYADRVREQYF
>NA|TRBV25-1
CASSEIETQYF
>NA|TRBV7-9
CASSFGGDYEQYF
>TRBD2|TRBV29-1
CSVLLAGGRSGTDTQYF
>TRBD1|TRBV4-2
CASSQNRGPYGYTF
>TRBD2|TRBV10-3
CAISSSGGTDTQYF
>NA|TRBV12-3/TRBV12-4
CASSFGGGETQYF
>TRBD1|TRBV7-9
CASSVQGVGGNQPQHF
>TRBD1|TRBV10-3
CAISGRDRGYNEQFF
>NA|TRBV9
CASSVGGHTGELFF
>NA|TRBV2
CASSRIRETGELFF
>TRBD1|TRBV7-9
CASSRDRVNTEAFF
>NA|TRBV5-5
CASSHTRGPPLGSPLHF
>NA|TRBV10-3
CAISDDLGVAKNIQYF
>NA|TRBV3-1
CASSQVGVTYNEQFF
>TRBD2|TRBV7-9
CASSSLAGESYNEQFF
>TRBD2|TRBV24-1
CATSDPGLHQFF
>NA|TRBV7-9
CASSFRTAREQYF
>NA|TRBV5-1
CASSFGTGAGDTEAFF
>TRBD2|TRBV7-2
CASSSESGDLTDTQYF
>NA|TRBV24-1
CATSSTGLARTDTQYF
>NA|TRBV4-2
CASSHPGPEGDIQYF
>TRBD2|TRBV20-1
CSARGLTGLAGVNEQFF
>NA|TRBV27
CASSPRRGYNSPLHF
>TRBD1|TRBV24-1
CATSAGTGGKQFF
>NA|TRBV7-3
CASSYSRDTEAFF
>NA|TRBV5-1
CASSQGFYNSPLHF
>NA|TRBV19
CASNTAGELFF
>TRBD1|TRBV2
CASRRQGLSYEQYF
>NA|TRBV9
CASSVVGHPGDTIYF
>NA|TRBV10-3
CATSRGLIYEQYF
>NA|TRBV7-9
CASSLGGSNTGELFF
>TRBD2|TRBV12-3/TRBV12-4
CASSISGSFNEQFF
>NA|TRBV2
CASSEGTAAGNTIYF
>NA|TRBV6-5
CASSYGQGAYEQYF
>TRBD1|TRBV5-1
CASAVQGNTEAFF
>NA|TRBV27
CASRTGIRGTDTQYF
>NA|TRBV20-1
CSARAFERPPDIQYF
>TRBD1|TRBV5-1
CASSIGTGENIQYF
>TRBD1|TRBV5-1
CASSFEGAADTQYF
>NA|TRBV3-1
CASSQDKGGYTF
>NA|TRBV5-5
CASSFRQNTEAFF
>NA|TRBV4-3
CASSHGVRGDYGYTF